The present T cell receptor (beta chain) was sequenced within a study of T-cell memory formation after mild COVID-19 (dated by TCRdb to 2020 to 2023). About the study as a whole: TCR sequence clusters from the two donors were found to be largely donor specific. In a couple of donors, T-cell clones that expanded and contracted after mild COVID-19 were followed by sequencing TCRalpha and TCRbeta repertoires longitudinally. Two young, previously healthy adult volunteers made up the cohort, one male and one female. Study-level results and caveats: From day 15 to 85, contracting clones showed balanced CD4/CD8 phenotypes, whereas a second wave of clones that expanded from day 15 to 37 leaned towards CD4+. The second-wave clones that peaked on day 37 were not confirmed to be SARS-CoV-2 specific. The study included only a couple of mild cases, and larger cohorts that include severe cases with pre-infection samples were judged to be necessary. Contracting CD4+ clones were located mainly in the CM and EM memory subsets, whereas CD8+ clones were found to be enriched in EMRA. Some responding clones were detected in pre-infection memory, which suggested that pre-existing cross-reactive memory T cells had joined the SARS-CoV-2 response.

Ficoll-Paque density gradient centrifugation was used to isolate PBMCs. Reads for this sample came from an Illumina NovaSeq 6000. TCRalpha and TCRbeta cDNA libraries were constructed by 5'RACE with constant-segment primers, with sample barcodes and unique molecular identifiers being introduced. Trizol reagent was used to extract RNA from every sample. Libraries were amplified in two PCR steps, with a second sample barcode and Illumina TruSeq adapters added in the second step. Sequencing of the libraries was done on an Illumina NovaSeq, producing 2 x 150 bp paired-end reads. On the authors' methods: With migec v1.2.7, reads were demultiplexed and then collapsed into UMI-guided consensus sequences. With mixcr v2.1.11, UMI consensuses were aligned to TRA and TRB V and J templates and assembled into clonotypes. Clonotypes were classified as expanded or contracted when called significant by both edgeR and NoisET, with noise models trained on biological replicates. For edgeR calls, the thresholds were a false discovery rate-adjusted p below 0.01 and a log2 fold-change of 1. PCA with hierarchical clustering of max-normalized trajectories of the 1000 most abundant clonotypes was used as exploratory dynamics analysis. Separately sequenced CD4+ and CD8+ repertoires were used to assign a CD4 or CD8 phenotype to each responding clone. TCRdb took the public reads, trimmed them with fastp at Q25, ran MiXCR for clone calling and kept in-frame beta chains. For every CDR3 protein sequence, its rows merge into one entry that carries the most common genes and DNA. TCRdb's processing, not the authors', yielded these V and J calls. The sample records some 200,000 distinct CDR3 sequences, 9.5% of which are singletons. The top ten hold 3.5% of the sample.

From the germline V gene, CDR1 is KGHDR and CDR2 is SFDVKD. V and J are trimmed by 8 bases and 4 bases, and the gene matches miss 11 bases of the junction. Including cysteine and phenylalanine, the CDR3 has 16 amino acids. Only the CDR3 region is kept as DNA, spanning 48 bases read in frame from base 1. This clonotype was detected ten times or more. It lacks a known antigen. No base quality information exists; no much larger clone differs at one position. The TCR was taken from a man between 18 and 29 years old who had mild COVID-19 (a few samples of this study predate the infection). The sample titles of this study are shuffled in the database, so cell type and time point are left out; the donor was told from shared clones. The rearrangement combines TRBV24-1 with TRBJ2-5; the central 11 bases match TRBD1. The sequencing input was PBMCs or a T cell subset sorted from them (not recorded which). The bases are TGTGCCACCACCCTCCGGGACAGGGGGGTCGGAGAGACCCAGTACTTC. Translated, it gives CATTLRDRGVGETQYF.